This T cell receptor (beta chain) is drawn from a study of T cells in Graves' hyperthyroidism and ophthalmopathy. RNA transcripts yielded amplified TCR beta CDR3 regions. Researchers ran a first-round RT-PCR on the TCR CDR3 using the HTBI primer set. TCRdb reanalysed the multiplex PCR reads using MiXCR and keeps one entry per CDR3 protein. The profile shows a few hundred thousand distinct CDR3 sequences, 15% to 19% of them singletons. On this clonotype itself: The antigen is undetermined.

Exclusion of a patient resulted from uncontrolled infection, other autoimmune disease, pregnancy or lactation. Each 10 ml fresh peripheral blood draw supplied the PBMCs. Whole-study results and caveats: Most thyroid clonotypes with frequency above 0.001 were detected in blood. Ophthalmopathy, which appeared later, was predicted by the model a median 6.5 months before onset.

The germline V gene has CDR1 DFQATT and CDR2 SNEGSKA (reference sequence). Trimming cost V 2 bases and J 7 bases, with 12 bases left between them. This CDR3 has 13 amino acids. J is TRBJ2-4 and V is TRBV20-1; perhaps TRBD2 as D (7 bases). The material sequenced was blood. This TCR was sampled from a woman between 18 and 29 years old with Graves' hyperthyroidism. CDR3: CSARLQGGNIQYF. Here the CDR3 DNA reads TGCAGTGCTAGATTACAGGGAGGGAACATTCAGTACTTC.